The next 14 T cell receptor beta chains were all read from a single sample in a study of CD8 T cells in Susac syndrome. It was with random hexamers that about 0.45 to 1 ug RNA was reverse transcribed. TCRdb reprocessed the immunoSEQ multiplex PCR reads via MiXCR and lists one record per CDR3 protein. The repertoire holds about 300,000 distinct CDR3 sequences, with roughly 85% as singletons. The specimen was CD8+ T cells from PBMCs. The receptors shown here come from a human donor with multiple sclerosis.

This clonotype was seen more than once but under ten times. The chain links TRBV4-3 to TRBJ2-5; D is uncertain. CDR3 size: 15 residues. V was clipped by 0 bases and J by 2 bases, with 10 bases between them. Germline V lookup: CDR1 LGHNA, CDR2 YSLEER. CDR3 in DNA: TGCGCCAGCAGCCAAGATCCTGGACGGCAAGAGACCCAGTACTTC. Translated, it gives CASSQDPGRQETQYF.

The chain links TRBV5-8 to TRBJ2-1; 7 positions match TRBD2. From germline, CDR1 is SGHTS and CDR2 YDEGEE. The trim removed 3 bases at V and 14 bases at J, leaving 8 bases unmatched. This CDR3 spans 12 amino acids. CDR3: CASSWIGAGEFF. In DNA, the CDR3 is TGTGCCAGCAGCTGGATAGGGGCGGGAGAGTTCTTC.

The chain couples TRBV6-1 to TRBJ2-7; either TRBD1 or TRBD2 may fit D (5 bases each). This CDR3 is built from 13 residues. V gave up 5 bases and J gave up 3 bases, with 11 bases separating them. The germline V gene encodes CDR1 MNHNS and CDR2 SASEGT. CDR3 sequence: CASSPGPNYEQYF. The CDR3 DNA is TGTGCCAGCAGTCCGGGACCCAACTACGAGCAGTACTTC.

This sequence joins TRBV4-3 and TRBJ2-2; D gene uncertain. This CDR3 has 19 residues. From germline, CDR1 is LGHNA and CDR2 YSLEER. Between the trimmed V and J ends, which lost 0 bases and 6 bases, there was a span of 23 bases. The CDR3 sequence is CASSQEFPMLSPGAGELFF. CDR3 coding DNA: TGCGCCAGCAGCCAAGAGTTCCCAATGCTGTCTCCCGGAGCCGGGGAGCTGTTTTTT.

This clonotype occurred once. V usage is TRBV3-1 and J usage is TRBJ2-1, with 8 nucleotides matching TRBD2. Germline V lookup: CDR1 LGHDT, CDR2 YNNKEL (reference sequence). The CDR3 loop spans 16 amino acids. With V trimmed by 8 bases and J by 4 bases, 13 bases remained unmatched. The CDR3 region is CASRGASGSRYNEQFF. The CDR3 DNA follows: TGTGCCAGCCGCGGGGCTAGCGGGTCGAGGTACAATGAGCAGTTCTTC.

The table lists this clonotype with a few counts. V usage is TRBV7-9 and J usage is TRBJ2-7, with a possible D match to TRBD2 (5 bases). V lost 0 bases and J 2 bases, leaving 14 bases between the germline ends. Germline CDR1 reads SEHNR; CDR2 reads FQNEAQ (reference sequence). The CDR3 has 16 residues. The CDR3: CASSLAVGESAYEQYF. The DNA for the CDR3 is TGTGCCAGCAGCTTAGCGGTCGGGGAGTCAGCCTACGAGCAGTACTTC.

The chain employs TRBV11-2 and TRBJ2-4; TRBD2 might be the D (5 bases). There are 17 residues in the CDR3. Germline loops: CDR1 SGHAT, CDR2 FQNNGV. With 5 bases removed from V and 1 base from J, the gap between germline ends came to 18 bases. The chain's CDR3 is CASSDPKTRAAKNIQYF. For the CDR3, the DNA is TGTGCCAGCAGCGACCCGAAGACGCGGGCCGCCAAAAACATTCAGTACTTC.

The V call is TRBV3-1, the J call TRBJ2-7, with 7 bases identical to TRBD2. After removal of 4 bases from V and 0 bases from J, the junction contained 9 bases not matched to a gene. The CDR3 spans 16 residues. Germline-derived CDR1 and CDR2 are LGHDT and YNNKEL (reference sequence). As DNA, the CDR3 is TGTGCCAGCAGCCTCTACCCTAGCGGACCCTCCTACGAGCAGTACTTC. Translation gives CASSLYPSGPSYEQYF.

This chain links TRBV6-5 with TRBJ2-1; D gene unclear. The CDR3 sequence is 14 residues long. Deletions cut 6 bases from V and 1 base from J, with 10 bases between. CDR1 is MNHEY and CDR2 is SVGAGI in the germline V gene. In DNA form, the CDR3 reads TGTGCCAGCAGCCGCCTGGGATCCTACAATGAGCAGTTCTTC. Encoded protein: CASSRLGSYNEQFF.

J is TRBJ1-2 and V is TRBV7-9; D gene ambiguous. Germline V gives CDR1 SEHNR, CDR2 FQNEAQ (reference sequence). The CDR3 totals 13 residues. Trimming cost V 5 bases and J 6 bases, with 13 bases left between them. Here the CDR3 DNA reads TGTGCCAGCAGCCCCTTCGGGGAGAATGGCTACACCTTC. Amino acid sequence: CASSPFGENGYTF. The variable domain in full, with the rest retrieved from reference TRBV7-9 and TRBJ1-2, is DTGVSQNPRHKITKRGQNVTFRCDPISEHNRLYWYRQTLGQGPEFLTYFQNEAQLEKSRLLSDRFSAERPKGSFSTLEIQRTEQGDSAMYLCASSPFGENGYTFGSGTRLTVV.

V usage is TRBV24-1 and J usage is TRBJ2-2; weak D call: TRBD2 (5 bases). The CDR3 sequence is 15 residues long. The V gene lost 0 bases and the J gene lost 2 bases, with 6 bases spanning the gap. Germline assignment: CDR1 KGHDR and CDR2 SFDVKD. CDR3 residues: CATSDLGLNTGELFF. The CDR3 nucleotides read TGTGCCACCAGTGATTTGGGACTTAACACCGGGGAGCTGTTTTTT.

The chain joins TRBV20-1 to TRBJ2-1; D is unresolved. V was clipped by 0 bases and J by 4 bases, with 13 bases between them. This CDR3 spans 15 amino acids. Looked up from germline, CDR1 is DFQATT and CDR2 is SNEGSKA (reference sequence). CDR3 sequence (DNA): TGCAGTGCTAGAGATTTCGCCACTGCTTACAATGAGCAGTTCTTC. Amino acid sequence: CSARDFATAYNEQFF.

The chain joins TRBV4-1 to TRBJ1-5, with D perhaps matching TRBD1 (5 bases). The V gene lost 0 bases and the J gene lost 7 bases, with 13 bases spanning the gap. CDR3 length: 15 amino acids. Looked up from germline, CDR1 is MGHRA and CDR2 is YSYEKL. The CDR3 here is CASSQDWPGPQPQHF. CDR3 coding DNA: TGCGCCAGCAGCCAAGATTGGCCAGGGCCGCAGCCCCAGCATTTT.

The CDR3 region is CASSFEREAINEQFF. CDR3 sequence (DNA): TGTGCCAGCAGCTTCGAGCGGGAGGCCATAAATGAGCAGTTCTTC. This rearrangement joins TRBV7-9 to TRBJ2-1; TRBD2 agrees at 9 bases. Germline V lookup: CDR1 SEHNR, CDR2 FQNEAQ (reference sequence). This CDR3 spans 15 amino acids. V trimming: 3 bases; J trimming: 7 bases; junction bases outside the gene matches: 7.